The T cell receptor beta chain under discussion was sequenced for a study of blood T cells in healthy people across ages. General study results and limits: Compared with aged donors, long-lived donors showed fewer expanded clones, suggesting selection.

A word on this clonotype: The antigen is not known.

For the second PCR, which ran for 7 to 11 cycles, a sample-barcoded 5' primer and a J-beta primer mix were used. Every sample produced at least 2.5 million CDR3-containing paired-end reads. TCRdb re-analysed the 5' RACE reads in MiXCR, keeping a single row per CDR3 protein. The table shows around 990,000 distinct CDR3 sequences, with 25% occurring only once. The CDR3 is made up of 13 amino acids. Trimming stripped 7 bases from V and 9 bases from J, with 17 bases between. The germline V gene has CDR1 SGHRS and CDR2 YFSETQ. Another study also made use of these data, one on T cells of mothers and their children. That source adds: For the second PCR, the M1S primer put in sample barcodes and 2-4 random nucleotides. Every mother produced more than 8.5 million TCR beta CDR3 reads, whereas every child provided 3 million to 3.5 million.

The sequencing input was blood. The chain recombines TRBV5-1 with TRBJ2-1; D possibly corresponds to TRBD2 (6 bases). The clonotype comes from a girl aged 2-10 years in good health. This CDR3 is CASGRDTTGEQFF. The CDR3, as DNA: TGCGCCAGCGGGCGGGATACGACGGGTGAGCAGTTCTTC.